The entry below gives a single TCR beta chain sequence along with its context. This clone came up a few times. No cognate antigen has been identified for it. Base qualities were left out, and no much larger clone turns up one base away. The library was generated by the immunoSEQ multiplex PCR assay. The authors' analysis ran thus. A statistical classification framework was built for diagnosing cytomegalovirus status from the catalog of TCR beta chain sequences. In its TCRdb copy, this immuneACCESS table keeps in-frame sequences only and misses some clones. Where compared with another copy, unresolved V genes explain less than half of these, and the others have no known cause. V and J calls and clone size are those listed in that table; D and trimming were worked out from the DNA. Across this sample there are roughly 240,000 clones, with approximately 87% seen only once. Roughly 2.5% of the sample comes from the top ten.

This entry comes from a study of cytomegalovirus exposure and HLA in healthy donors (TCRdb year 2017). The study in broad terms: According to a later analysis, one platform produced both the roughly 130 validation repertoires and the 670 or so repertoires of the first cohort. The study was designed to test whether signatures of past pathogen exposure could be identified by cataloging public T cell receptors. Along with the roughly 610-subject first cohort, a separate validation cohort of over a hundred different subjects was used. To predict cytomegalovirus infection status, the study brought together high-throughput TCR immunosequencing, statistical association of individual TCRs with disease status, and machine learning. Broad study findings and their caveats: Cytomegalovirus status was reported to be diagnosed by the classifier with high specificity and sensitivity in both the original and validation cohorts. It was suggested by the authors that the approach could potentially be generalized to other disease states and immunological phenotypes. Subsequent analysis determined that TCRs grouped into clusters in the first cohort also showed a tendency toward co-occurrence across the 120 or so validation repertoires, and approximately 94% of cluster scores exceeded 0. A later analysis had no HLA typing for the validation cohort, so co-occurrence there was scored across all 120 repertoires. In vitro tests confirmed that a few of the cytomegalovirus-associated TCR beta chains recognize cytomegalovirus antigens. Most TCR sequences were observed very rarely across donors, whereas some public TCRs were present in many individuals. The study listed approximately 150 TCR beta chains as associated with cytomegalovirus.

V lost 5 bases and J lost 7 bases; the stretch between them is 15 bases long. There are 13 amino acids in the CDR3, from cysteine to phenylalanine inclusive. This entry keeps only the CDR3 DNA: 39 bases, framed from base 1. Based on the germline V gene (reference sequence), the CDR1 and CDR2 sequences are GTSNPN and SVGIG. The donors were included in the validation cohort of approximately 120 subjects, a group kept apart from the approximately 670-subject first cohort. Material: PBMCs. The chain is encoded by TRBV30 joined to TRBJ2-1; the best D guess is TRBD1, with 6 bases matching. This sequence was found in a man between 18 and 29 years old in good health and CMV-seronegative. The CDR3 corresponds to CAWGYRVGNEQFF. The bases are TGTGCCTGGGGATACAGGGTGGGGAATGAGCAGTTCTTC.